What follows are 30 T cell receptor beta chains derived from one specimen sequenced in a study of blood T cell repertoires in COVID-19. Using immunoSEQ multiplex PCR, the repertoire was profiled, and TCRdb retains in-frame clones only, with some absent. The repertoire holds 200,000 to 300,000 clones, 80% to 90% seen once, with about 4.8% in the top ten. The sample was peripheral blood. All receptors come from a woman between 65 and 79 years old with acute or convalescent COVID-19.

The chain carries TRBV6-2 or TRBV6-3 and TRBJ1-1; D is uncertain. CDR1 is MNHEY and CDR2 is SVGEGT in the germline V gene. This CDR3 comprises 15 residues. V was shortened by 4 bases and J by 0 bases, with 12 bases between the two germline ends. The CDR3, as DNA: TGTGCCAGCAGTTCCCTGGCCCTTTTGAACACTGAAGCTTTCTTT. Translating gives CASSSLALLNTEAFF.

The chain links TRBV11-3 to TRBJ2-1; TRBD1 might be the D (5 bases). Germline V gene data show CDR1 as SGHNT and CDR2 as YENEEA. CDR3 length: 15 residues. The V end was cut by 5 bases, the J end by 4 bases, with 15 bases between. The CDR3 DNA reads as TGTGCCAGCAGCCCAGGGTCCCATTTTTACAATGAGCAGTTCTTC. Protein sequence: CASSPGSHFYNEQFF.

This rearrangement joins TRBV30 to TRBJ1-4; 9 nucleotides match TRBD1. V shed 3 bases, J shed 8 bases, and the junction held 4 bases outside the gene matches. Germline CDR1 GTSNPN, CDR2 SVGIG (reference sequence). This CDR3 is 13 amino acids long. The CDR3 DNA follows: TGTGCCTGGAGGGGACAGGGCGGCGAAAAACTGTTTTTT. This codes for CAWRGQGGEKLFF. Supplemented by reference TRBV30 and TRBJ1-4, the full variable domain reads SQTIHQWPATLVQPVGSPLSLECTVEGTSNPNLYWYRQAAGRGLQLLFYSVGIGQISSEVPQNLSASRPQDRQFILSSKKLLLSDSGFYLCAWRGQGGEKLFFGSGTQLSVL.

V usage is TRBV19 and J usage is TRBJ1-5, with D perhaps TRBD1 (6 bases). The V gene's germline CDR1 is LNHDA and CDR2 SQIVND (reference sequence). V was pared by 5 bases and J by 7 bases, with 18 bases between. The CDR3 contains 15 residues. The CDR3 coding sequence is TGTGCCAGTAGTTTGGGACAAGGGGCGATACAGCCCCAGCATTTT. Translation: CASSLGQGAIQPQHF.

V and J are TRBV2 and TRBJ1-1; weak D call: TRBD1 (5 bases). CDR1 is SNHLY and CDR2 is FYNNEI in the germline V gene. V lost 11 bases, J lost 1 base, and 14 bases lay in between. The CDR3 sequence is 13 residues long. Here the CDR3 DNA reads TGTGCCTCAGGAAGAGACAGGAACACTGAAGCTTTCTTT. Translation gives CASGRDRNTEAFF. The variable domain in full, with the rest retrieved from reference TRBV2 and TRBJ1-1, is EPEVTQTPSHQVTQMGQEVILRCVPISNHLYFYWYRQILGQKVEFLVSFYNNEISEKSEIFDDQFSVERPDGSNFTLKIRSTKLEDSAMYFCASGRDRNTEAFFGQGTRLTVV.

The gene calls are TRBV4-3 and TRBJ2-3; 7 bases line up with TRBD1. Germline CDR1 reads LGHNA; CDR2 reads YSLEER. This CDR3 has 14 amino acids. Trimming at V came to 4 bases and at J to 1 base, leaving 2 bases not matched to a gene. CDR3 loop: CASSLGQGTDTQYF. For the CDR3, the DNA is TGCGCCAGCAGCCTCGGACAGGGCACAGATACGCAGTATTTT.

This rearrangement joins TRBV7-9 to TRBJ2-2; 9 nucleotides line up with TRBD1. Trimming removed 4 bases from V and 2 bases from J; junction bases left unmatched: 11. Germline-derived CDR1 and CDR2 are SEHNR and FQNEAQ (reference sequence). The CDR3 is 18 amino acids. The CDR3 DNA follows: TGTGCCAGCAGCTCGGGACAGGGAGGTTGGGTCAACACCGGGGAGCTGTTTTTT. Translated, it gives CASSSGQGGWVNTGELFF. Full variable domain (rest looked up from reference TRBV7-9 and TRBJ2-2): DTGVSQNPRHKITKRGQNVTFRCDPISEHNRLYWYRQTLGQGPEFLTYFQNEAQLEKSRLLSDRFSAERPKGSFSTLEIQRTEQGDSAMYLCASSSGQGGWVNTGELFFGEGSRLTVL.

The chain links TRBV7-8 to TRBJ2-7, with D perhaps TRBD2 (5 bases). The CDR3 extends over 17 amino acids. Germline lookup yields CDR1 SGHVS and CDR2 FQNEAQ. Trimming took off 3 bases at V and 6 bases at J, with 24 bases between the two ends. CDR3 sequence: CASSFGAAGLPKPEQYF. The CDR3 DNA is TGTGCCAGCAGCTTCGGTGCGGCGGGTCTGCCCAAGCCCGAGCAGTACTTC.

The CDR3 protein is CASSQDRQPGGGYTF. The CDR3 nucleotides read TGTGCCAGCAGCCAAGATCGGCAGCCCGGGGGTGGCTACACCTTC. V is TRBV4-2 and J is TRBJ1-2; tentatively, D is TRBD1 (5 bases). CDR3 length: 15 residues. V was pared by 0 bases and J by 7 bases, with 15 bases between. In germline, CDR1 is LGHNA, CDR2 YNFKEQ.

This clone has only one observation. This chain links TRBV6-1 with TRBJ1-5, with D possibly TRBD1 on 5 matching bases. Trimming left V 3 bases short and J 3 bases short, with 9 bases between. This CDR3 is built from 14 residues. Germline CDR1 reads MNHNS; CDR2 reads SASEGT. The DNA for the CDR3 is TGTGCCAGCAGTGATGGGGGGTTCAATCAGCCCCAGCATTTT. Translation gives CASSDGGFNQPQHF.

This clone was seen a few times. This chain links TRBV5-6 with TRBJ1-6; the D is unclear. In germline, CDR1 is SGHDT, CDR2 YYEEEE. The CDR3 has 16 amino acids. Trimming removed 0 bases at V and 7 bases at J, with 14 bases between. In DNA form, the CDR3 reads TGTGCCAGCAGCTTGGGGGCAGCCGTCAGGAATTCACCCCTCCACTTT. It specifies CASSLGAAVRNSPLHF.

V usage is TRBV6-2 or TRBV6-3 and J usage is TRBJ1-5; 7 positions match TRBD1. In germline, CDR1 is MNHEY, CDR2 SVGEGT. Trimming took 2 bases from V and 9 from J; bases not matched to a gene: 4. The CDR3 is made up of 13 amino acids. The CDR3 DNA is TGTGCCAGCAGTTACGCCAGGGGGAGGCCCCAGCATTTT. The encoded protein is CASSYARGRPQHF.

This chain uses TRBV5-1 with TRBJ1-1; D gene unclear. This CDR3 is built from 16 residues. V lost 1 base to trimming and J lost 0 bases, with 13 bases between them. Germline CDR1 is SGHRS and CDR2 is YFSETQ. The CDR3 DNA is TGCGCCAGCAGCTTGAATGTTGTCGGGTTGAACACTGAAGCTTTCTTT. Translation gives CASSLNVVGLNTEAFF. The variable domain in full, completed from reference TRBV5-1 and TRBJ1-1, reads KAGVTQTPRYLIKTRGQQVTLSCSPISGHRSVSWYQQTPGQGLQFLFEYFSETQRNKGNFPGRFSGRQFSNSRSEMNVSTLELGDSALYLCASSLNVVGLNTEAFFGQGTRLTVV.

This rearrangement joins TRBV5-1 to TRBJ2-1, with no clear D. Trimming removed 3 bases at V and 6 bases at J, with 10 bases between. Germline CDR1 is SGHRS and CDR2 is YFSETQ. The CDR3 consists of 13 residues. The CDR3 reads CASSSISPNEQFF. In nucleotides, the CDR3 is TGCGCCAGCAGCTCCATAAGCCCCAATGAGCAGTTCTTC.

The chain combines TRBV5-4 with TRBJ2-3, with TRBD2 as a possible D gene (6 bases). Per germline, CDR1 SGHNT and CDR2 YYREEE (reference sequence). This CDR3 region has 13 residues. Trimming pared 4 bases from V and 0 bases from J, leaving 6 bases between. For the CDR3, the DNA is TGTGCCAGCAGCCGGGGGAGCACAGATACGCAGTATTTT. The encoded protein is CASSRGSTDTQYF.

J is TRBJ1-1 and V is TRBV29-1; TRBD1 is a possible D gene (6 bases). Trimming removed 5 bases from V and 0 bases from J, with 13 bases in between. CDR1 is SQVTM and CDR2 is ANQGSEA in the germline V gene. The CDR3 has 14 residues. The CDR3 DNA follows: TGCAGCGTTAGGAAGGGGGGGTTGAACACTGAAGCTTTCTTT. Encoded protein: CSVRKGGLNTEAFF.

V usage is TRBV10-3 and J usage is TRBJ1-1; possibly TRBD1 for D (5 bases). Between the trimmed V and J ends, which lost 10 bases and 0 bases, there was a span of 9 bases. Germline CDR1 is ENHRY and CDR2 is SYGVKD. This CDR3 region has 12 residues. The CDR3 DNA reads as TGTGCCACCGGACACCTGAACACTGAAGCTTTCTTT. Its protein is CATGHLNTEAFF.

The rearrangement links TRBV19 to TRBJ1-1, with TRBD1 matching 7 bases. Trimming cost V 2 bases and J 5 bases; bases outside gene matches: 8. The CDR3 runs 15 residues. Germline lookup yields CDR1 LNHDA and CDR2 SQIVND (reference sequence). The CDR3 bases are TGTGCCAGTAGTATAATCTCAGGGGGAAAGACTGAAGCTTTCTTT. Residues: CASSIISGGKTEAFF. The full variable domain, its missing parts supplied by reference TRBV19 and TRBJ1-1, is DGGITQSPKYLFRKEGQNVTLSCEQNLNHDAMYWYRQDPGQGLRLIYYSQIVNDFQKGDIAEGYSVSREKKESFPLTVTSAQKNPTAFYLCASSIISGGKTEAFFGQGTRLTVV.

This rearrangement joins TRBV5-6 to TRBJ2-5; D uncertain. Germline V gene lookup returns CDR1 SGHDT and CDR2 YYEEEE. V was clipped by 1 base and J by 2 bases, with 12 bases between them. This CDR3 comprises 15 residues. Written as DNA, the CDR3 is TGTGCCAGCAGCTTGCGGATTGACAATCAAGAGACCCAGTACTTC. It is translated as CASSLRIDNQETQYF.

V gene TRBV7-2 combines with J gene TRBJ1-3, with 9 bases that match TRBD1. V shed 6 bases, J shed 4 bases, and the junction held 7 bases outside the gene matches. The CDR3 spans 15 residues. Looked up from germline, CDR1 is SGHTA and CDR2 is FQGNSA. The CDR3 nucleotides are TGTGCCAGCAGTTGGGGACAGGGACCCGGAAACACCATATATTTT. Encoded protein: CASSWGQGPGNTIYF. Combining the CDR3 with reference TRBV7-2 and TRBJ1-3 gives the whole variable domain GAGVSQSPSNKVTEKGKDVELRCDPISGHTALYWYRQSLGQGLEFLIYFQGNSAPDKSGLPSDRFSAERTGGSVSTLTIQRTQQEDSAVYLCASSWGQGPGNTIYFGEGSWLTVV.

The CDR3 DNA reads TGTGCCAGCAGCCCAAGTCTAATAGACACTGAAGCTTTCTTT. Its translation: CASSPSLIDTEAFF. The chain couples TRBV5-4 to TRBJ1-1, with D uncertain. The CDR3 contains 14 residues. V was cut by 4 bases and J by 3 bases, with 13 bases left in between. Germline loops: CDR1 SGHNT, CDR2 YYREEE (reference sequence).

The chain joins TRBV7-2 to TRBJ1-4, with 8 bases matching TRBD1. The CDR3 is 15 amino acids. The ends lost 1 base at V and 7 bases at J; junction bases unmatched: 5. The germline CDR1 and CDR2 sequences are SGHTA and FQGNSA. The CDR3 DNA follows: TGTGCCAGCAGCTTAGGGACAGGGCTCTTTGAAAAACTGTTTTTT. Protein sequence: CASSLGTGLFEKLFF.

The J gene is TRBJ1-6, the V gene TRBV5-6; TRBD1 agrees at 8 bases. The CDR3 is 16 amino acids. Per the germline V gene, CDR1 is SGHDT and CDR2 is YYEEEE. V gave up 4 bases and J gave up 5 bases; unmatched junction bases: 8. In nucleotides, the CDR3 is TGTGCCAGCAGCGGAGGGGACAGGAGCCATAATTCACCCCTCCACTTT. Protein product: CASSGGDRSHNSPLHF.

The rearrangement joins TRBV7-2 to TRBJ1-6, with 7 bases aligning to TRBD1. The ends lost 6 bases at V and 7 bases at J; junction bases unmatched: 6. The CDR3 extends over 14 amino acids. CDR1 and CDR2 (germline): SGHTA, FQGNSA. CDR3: CASRPGTANSPLHF. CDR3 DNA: TGTGCCAGCAGGCCCGGGACAGCGAATTCACCCCTCCACTTT.

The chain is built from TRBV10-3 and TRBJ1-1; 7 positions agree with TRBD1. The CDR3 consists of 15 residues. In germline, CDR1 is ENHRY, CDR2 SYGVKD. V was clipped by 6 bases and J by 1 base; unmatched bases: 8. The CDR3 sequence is CAIRGQQGPNTEAFF. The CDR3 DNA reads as TGTGCCATCAGGGGGCAACAGGGGCCGAACACTGAAGCTTTCTTT.

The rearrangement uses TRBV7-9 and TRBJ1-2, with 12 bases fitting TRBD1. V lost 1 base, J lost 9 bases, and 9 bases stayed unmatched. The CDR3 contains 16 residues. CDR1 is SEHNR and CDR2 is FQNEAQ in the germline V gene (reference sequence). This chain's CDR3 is CASSLGSGTGGMSYTF. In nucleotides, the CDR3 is TGTGCCAGCAGCTTAGGATCCGGGACAGGGGGCATGAGCTACACCTTC. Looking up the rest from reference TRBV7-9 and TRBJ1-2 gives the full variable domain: DTGVSQNPRHKITKRGQNVTFRCDPISEHNRLYWYRQTLGQGPEFLTYFQNEAQLEKSRLLSDRFSAERPKGSFSTLEIQRTEQGDSAMYLCASSLGSGTGGMSYTFGSGTRLTVV.

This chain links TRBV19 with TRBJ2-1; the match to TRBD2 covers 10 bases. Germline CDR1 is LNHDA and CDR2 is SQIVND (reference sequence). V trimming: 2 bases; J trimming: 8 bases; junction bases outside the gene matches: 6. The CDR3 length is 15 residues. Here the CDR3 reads CASSILLAGSDEQFF. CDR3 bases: TGTGCCAGTAGTATACTACTAGCGGGGAGCGATGAGCAGTTCTTC.

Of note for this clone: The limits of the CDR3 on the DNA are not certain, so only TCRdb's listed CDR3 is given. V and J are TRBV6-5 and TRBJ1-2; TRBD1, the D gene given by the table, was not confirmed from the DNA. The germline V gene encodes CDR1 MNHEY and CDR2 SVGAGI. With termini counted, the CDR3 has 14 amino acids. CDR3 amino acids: CASSSSTRNSGYTF.

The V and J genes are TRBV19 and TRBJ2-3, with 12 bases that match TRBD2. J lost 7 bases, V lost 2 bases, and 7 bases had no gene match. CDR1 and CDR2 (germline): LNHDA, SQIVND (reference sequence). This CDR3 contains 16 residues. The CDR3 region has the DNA TGTGCCAGTAGTATAACCGCTAGCGGGGGGGCCTATACGCAGTATTTT. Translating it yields CASSITASGGAYTQYF.

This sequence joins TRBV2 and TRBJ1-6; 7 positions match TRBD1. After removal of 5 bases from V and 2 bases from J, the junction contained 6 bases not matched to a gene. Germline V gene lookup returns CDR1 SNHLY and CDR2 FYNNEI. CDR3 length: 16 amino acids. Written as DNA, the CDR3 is TGTGCCAGCAGTCGGGACAGCCGAGCCTATAATTCACCCCTCCACTTT. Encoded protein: CASSRDSRAYNSPLHF.